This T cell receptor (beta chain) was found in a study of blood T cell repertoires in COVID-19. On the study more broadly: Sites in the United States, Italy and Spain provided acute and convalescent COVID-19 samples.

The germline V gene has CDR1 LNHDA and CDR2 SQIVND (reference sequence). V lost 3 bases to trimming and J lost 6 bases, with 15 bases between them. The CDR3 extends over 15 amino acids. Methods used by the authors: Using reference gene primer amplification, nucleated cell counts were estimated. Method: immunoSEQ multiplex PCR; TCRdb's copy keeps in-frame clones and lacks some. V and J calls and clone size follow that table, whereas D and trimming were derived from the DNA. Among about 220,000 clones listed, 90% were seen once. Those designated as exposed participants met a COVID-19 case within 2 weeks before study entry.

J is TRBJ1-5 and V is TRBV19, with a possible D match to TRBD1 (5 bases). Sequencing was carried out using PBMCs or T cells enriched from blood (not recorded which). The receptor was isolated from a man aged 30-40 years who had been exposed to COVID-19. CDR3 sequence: CASSIGDRIFQPQHF. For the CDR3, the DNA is TGTGCCAGTAGTATTGGCGACAGAATATTTCAGCCCCAGCATTTT.